This T cell receptor (beta chain) was sequenced for a study of T cell responses to AZD1222 COVID-19 vaccine. The V gene end was trimmed by 1 base and the J gene end by 6 bases; junction bases not matched to a gene: 6. This CDR3 has 15 amino acids. Germline lookup yields CDR1 LNHDA and CDR2 SQIVND (reference sequence). On this clone: Its antigen is not identified.

Second doses were pooled across both intervals (about 4 or about 12 weeks). Measured with immunoSEQ multiplex PCR; TCRdb has only the in-frame clones, and not every one. The data show some 15,000 clones, about 87% seen once. Regarding the study as a whole: Clonal diversity was possibly underestimated; the donors were predominantly white British and more often female. CD4 TCRs covered the whole spike, strongest at regions 160-218 and 743-854.

This TCR was recovered from an adult who received the AZD1222 COVID-19 vaccine. The source was peripheral blood, collected 28 days after the second AZD1222 dose. The chain employs TRBV19 and TRBJ2-7, with 10 bases fitting TRBD2. The CDR3 spells CASSIAGTSVTEQYF. The DNA for the CDR3 is TGTGCCAGTAGTATAGCCGGGACTAGCGTTACCGAGCAGTACTTC.